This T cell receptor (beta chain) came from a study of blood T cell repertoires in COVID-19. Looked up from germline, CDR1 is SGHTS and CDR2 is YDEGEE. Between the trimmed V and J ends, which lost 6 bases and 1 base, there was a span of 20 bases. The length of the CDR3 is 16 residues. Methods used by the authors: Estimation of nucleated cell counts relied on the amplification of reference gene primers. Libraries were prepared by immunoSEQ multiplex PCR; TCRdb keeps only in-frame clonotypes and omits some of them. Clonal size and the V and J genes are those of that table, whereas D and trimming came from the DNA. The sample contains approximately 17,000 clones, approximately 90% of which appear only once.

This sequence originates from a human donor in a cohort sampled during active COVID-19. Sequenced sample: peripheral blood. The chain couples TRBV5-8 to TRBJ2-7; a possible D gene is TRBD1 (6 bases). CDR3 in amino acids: CASTSPKWGQSYEQYF. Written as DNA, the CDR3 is TGTGCCAGCACCTCCCCTAAGTGGGGGCAATCCTACGAGCAGTACTTC. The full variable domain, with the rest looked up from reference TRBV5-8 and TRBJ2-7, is EAGVTQSPTHLIKTRGQQATLRCSPISGHTSVYWYQQALGLGLQFLLWYDEGEERNRGNFPPRFSGRQFPNYSSELNVNALELEDSALYLCASTSPKWGQSYEQYFGPGTRLTVT.